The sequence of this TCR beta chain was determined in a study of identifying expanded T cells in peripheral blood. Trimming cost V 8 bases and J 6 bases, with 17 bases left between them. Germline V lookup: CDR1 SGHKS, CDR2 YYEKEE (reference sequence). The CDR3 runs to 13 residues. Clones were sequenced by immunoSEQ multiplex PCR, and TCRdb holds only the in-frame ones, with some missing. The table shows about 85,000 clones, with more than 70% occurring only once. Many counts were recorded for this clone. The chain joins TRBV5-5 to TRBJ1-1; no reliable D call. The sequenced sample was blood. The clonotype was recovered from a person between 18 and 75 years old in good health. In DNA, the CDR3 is TGTGCCAGTAAAAAATCCCCAGTCGCTGAAGCTTTCTTT. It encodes CASKKSPVAEAFF.